This T cell receptor (beta chain) was documented in a study of T cells expressing NK-cell markers. Across the study: The TCR beta repertoires were obtained from sorted CD3+CD56+NKG2C+, CD3+CD56+NKG2C- and CD3+CD56-NKG2C+ T cells. Notes on the study in general: The dominant NKG2C+ clonotypes represented about 1.0-7.0% of CD8+ T cells in five to seven donors.

After re-calling the 5' RACE reads, TCRdb lists one entry per CDR3 protein, DNA absent. The sample table includes hundreds of thousands of distinct CDR3 sequences. About this clonotype itself: Its antigen is as yet unknown.

The origin of this receptor is a woman between 18 and 70 years old in good health. The sequenced material came from blood T cells: a sorted CD56 or NKG2C T cell subset, CD4+ or CD8+ T cells, or bulk PBMC T cells (not recorded which).

This CDR3 reads CASSYGGPGTDTQYF. The J gene is TRBJ2-3, the V gene TRBV7-2; the D gene TCRdb calls, TRBD2, cannot be checked with no DNA. CDR3 size: 15 residues. The V gene's germline CDR1 is SGHTA and CDR2 FQGNSA.